This T cell receptor beta chain was sequenced in a study of blood T cell repertoires in COVID-19. This CDR3 spans 14 amino acids. Germline V CDR1 and CDR2: SGHRS, YFSETQ. V gave up 3 bases and J gave up 6 bases; unmatched junction bases: 5. Produced via immunoSEQ multiplex PCR; TCRdb's table is partial and in-frame only. The table lists approximately 350,000 clones, more than 80% of them singletons. Sequenced material: peripheral blood. This sequence originates from a man aged 40-49 years with acute or convalescent COVID-19. The rearrangement joins TRBV5-1 to TRBJ1-1; 10 nucleotides line up with TRBD1. This chain's CDR3 is CASSWPGQGSEAFF. The CDR3 DNA sequence: TGCGCCAGCAGCTGGCCGGGACAGGGGTCTGAAGCTTTCTTT.